This passage covers 2 T cell receptor beta chains from one sample sequenced in a study of T-cell reconstitution after alpha-beta-depleted transplantation in children (dated by TCRdb to 2016 to 2018). Preparation of the library involved PCR. Sequencing was performed on an Illumina HiSeq 2500. TCR library preparation used molecular barcoding, with unique molecular identifiers applied to normalize quantification of the TCRbeta repertoire. Using fastp at Q25 and MiXCR, TCRdb reprocessed the public reads and kept productive beta chains. Here each entry gathers all rows of one CDR3 protein and keeps the most common genes and DNA. This sample comprises 40,000 to 55,000 distinct CDR3 sequences, 5.5% to 7.5% of them detected only once. The ten largest clones add up to 30% of the sample. The meaning of the sample's time point label: day 60 (about 2 months) after transplantation. The treatment or condition label corresponds to: allogeneic hematopoietic cell transplantation with graft depleted of TCRalphabeta T cells and CD19 B cells.

Material: PBMCs, mostly from graft donor cells, obtained 60 days after TCRalphabeta/CD19-depleted stem cell transplant. The receptors were sampled from a female patient aged 2-15 years who had a stem cell transplant for aplastic anemia, so the T cells may come from the graft donor.

This sequence joins TRBV10-3 and TRBJ1-5; D not certain. V lost 2 bases to trimming and J lost 5 bases, with 7 bases between them. Germline lookup yields CDR1 ENHRY and CDR2 SYGVKD. The CDR3 has 13 amino acids. As DNA, the CDR3 is TGTGCCATCAGTGAGGTTGGGGATCAGCCCCAGCATTTT. It is translated as CAISEVGDQPQHF.

This clonotype was seen just once. A much larger clone lies one base from this, so it may be a read error. The rearrangement joins TRBV24-1 to TRBJ2-3; possibly TRBD1 for D (5 bases). Trimming took off 4 bases at V and 4 bases at J, with 17 bases between the two ends. The CDR3 totals 16 residues. Germline-derived CDR1 and CDR2 are KGHDR and SFDVKD. As DNA, the CDR3 is TGTGCCACCAGTGAGGGGTACTGGGGCGCGGCAGATACGCAGTATTTT. It codes for CATSEGYWGAADTQYF.